This T cell receptor beta chain was found in a study of blood T cell repertoires in COVID-19. Study-wide background: Material from acute and convalescent COVID-19 was sourced from the United States, Italy and Spain. T cells, B-cell-depleted T cells, or PBMCs supplied cDNA or gDNA.

Sequencing used immunoSEQ multiplex PCR; TCRdb keeps in-frame clones, though not all of them. The repertoire holds around 53,000 clones, with 87% as singletons. The CDR3 has 15 residues. Germline CDR1 reads SGHVS; CDR2 reads FQNEAQ. The J segment lost 6 bases and the V segment lost 4 bases, leaving 7 bases of the junction unmatched. The sequencing sample was made of peripheral blood. V usage is TRBV7-8 and J usage is TRBJ2-4; 9 bases are a match to TRBD2. The sequence derives from a man aged 45-60 years with acute or convalescent COVID-19. The CDR3 DNA is TGTGCCAGCAGCTCAACTGGACTAGCGAGAAACATTCAGTACTTC. It translates to CASSSTGLARNIQYF.